One sample yielded the 25 T cell receptor beta chains listed below, sequenced in a study of blood T cell repertoires in COVID-19. Assay: immunoSEQ multiplex PCR; the TCRdb copy retains only in-frame clones and omits some. Among some 250,000 clones, approximately 84% were seen once, and the ten largest hold about 15%. The sequencing input was PBMCs or T cells enriched from blood (not recorded which). The origin of the receptors is a man aged 40-50 years who had recovered from COVID-19.

The genes are TRBV28 and TRBJ1-5; TRBD1 matches at 8 bases. Germline values: CDR1 MDHEN, CDR2 SYDVKM. This CDR3 spans 15 amino acids. Trimming at V came to 7 bases and at J to 11 bases, leaving 16 bases not matched to a gene. The CDR3 DNA sequence: TGTGCCAGCACCCCTCCCAACAGGGGGGAATCAGCCCAGCATTTT. Encoded protein: CASTPPNRGESAQHF.

The V and J genes are TRBV19 and TRBJ2-1; D ambiguous. The CDR3 contains 15 residues. Between the trimmed V and J ends, which lost 1 base and 2 bases, there was a span of 9 bases. Germline CDR1 and CDR2: LNHDA and SQIVND (reference sequence). In DNA form, the CDR3 reads TGTGCCAGTAGTATAGTACGGCAGGCCTACAATGAGCAGTTCTTC. Translated: CASSIVRQAYNEQFF.

The genes are TRBV5-1 and TRBJ1-2; D is uncertain. The CDR3 consists of 14 residues. Germline V gene data show CDR1 as SGHRS and CDR2 as YFSETQ. V was clipped by 1 base and J by 2 bases, with 9 bases between them. CDR3 region: CASSLLYSNYGYTF. In nucleotides, the CDR3 is TGCGCCAGCAGCTTGTTATACAGCAACTATGGCTACACCTTC.

V and J are TRBV3-1 (or the pseudogene TRBV3-2) and TRBJ2-1, with 9 positions matching TRBD2. Germline CDR1 reads LGHDT; CDR2 reads YNNKEL (reference sequence). J gave up 6 bases and V 1 base, and 7 bases lay outside the gene matches. The CDR3 covers 16 residues. The CDR3 region has the DNA TGTGCCAGCAGCCAAGTTGGCGGGGGGGCTGGCAATGAGCAGTTCTTC. This translates into CASSQVGGGAGNEQFF.

This clone turned up a few times. The rearrangement links TRBV25-1 to TRBJ2-7; tentative D call: TRBD1 (7 bases). Trimming stripped 7 bases from V and 1 base from J, with 23 bases between. This CDR3 is built from 17 residues. The germline CDR1 and CDR2 sequences are MGHDK and SYGVNS. For the CDR3, the DNA is TGTGCCAGCAAACCGAAGGGGGGACAGCTTCAATCCTACGAGCAGTACTTC. Protein product: CASKPKGGQLQSYEQYF.

This chain links TRBV28 with TRBJ1-5; 7 nucleotides agree with TRBD1. Germline V gene lookup returns CDR1 MDHEN and CDR2 SYDVKM. V was clipped by 3 bases and J by 7 bases; unmatched bases: 9. The CDR3 is 15 amino acids. DNA for the CDR3: TGTGCCAGCAGTTTCCCCGGGGTCAGGGGGCAGCCCCAGCATTTT. It encodes CASSFPGVRGQPQHF.

The gene calls are TRBV30 and TRBJ2-4, with TRBD1 matching 7 bases. This CDR3 comprises 15 residues. The germline V gene has CDR1 GTSNPN and CDR2 SVGIG (reference sequence). Trimming at V came to 1 base and at J to 1 base, leaving 4 bases not matched to a gene. The CDR3 DNA reads as TGTGCCTGGAGTGGACAGGGATTGGCCAAAAACATTCAGTACTTC. Protein product: CAWSGQGLAKNIQYF.

The chain links TRBV28 to TRBJ1-2, with 10 bases fitting TRBD1. Germline CDR1 and CDR2: MDHEN and SYDVKM. The J segment lost 6 bases and the V segment lost 5 bases, leaving 12 bases of the junction unmatched. The CDR3 has 16 amino acids. In nucleotides, the CDR3 is TGTGCCAGCAGTGGCACCCGGGACAGGGGTGTGAATGGCTACACCTTC. Residues: CASSGTRDRGVNGYTF.

In DNA form, the CDR3 reads TGTGCCAGCAGCCTTAGGACAGGGAGCGGGGGGCAAGAGACCCAGTACTTC. It specifies CASSLRTGSGGQETQYF. The chain is built from TRBV2 and TRBJ2-5, with D tentatively TRBD2 (9 bases). CDR3 length: 17 amino acids. Germline V gives CDR1 SNHLY, CDR2 FYNNEI. The V gene lost 6 bases and the J gene lost 2 bases, with 22 bases spanning the gap.

V gene TRBV5-4 combines with J gene TRBJ2-2, with D maybe TRBD1 (6 bases). Trimming cost V 4 bases and J 6 bases, with 16 bases left between them. CDR3 length: 15 residues. The V gene's germline CDR1 is SGHNT and CDR2 YYREEE (reference sequence). The CDR3 DNA reads TGTGCCAGCAGCCCAGGGACAAATCAGGCCGGGGAGCTGTTTTTT. This translates into CASSPGTNQAGELFF. Complete variable domain (other parts from reference TRBV5-4 and TRBJ2-2): ETGVTQSPTHLIKTRGQQVTLRCSSQSGHNTVSWYQQALGQGPQFIFQYYREEENGRGNFPPRFSGLQFPNYSSELNVNALELDDSALYLCASSPGTNQAGELFFGEGSRLTVL.

The J gene is TRBJ1-4, the V gene TRBV5-1; D unresolved. This CDR3 has 13 residues. V lost 3 bases, J lost 0 bases, and 3 bases lay in between. Germline lookup yields CDR1 SGHRS and CDR2 YFSETQ. In DNA, the CDR3 is TGCGCCAGCAGCTCGTCAACTAATGAAAAACTGTTTTTT. Translating gives CASSSSTNEKLFF. Combining the CDR3 with reference TRBV5-1 and TRBJ1-4 gives the whole variable domain KAGVTQTPRYLIKTRGQQVTLSCSPISGHRSVSWYQQTPGQGLQFLFEYFSETQRNKGNFPGRFSGRQFSNSRSEMNVSTLELGDSALYLCASSSSTNEKLFFGSGTQLSVL.

The genes are TRBV12-3 or TRBV12-4 and TRBJ2-1; D call uncertain. Trimming removed 3 bases at V and 3 bases at J, with 6 bases between. The CDR3 is 13 residues long. CDR3 nucleotides: TGTGCCAGCAGTTTTCGTAGCTACAATGAGCAGTTCTTC. It is translated as CASSFRSYNEQFF.

In DNA, the CDR3 is TGTGCCAGCAGTGAGGGCGGGGGGTCTGGAAACACCATATATTTT. Residues: CASSEGGGSGNTIYF. The chain uses TRBV6-1 and TRBJ1-3; a possible D gene is TRBD1 (5 bases). The germline V and J ends were trimmed by 3 bases and 1 base, with 10 bases remaining between them. The germline V gene encodes CDR1 MNHNS and CDR2 SASEGT. There are 15 residues in the CDR3.

This chain connects TRBV11-2 to TRBJ1-5; TRBD1 matches at 7 bases. The germline CDR1 and CDR2 sequences are SGHAT and FQNNGV. The CDR3 sequence is 15 residues long. V gave up 0 bases and J gave up 6 bases; unmatched junction bases: 5. The CDR3 region is CASSLDLGGGQPQHF. The CDR3 coding sequence is TGTGCCAGCAGCTTAGATCTAGGGGGCGGTCAGCCCCAGCATTTT.

The chain carries TRBV7-9 and TRBJ1-6; 7 bases fit TRBD1. Trimming cost V 7 bases and J 4 bases; bases outside gene matches: 4. From germline, CDR1 is SEHNR and CDR2 FQNEAQ (reference sequence). The CDR3 is made up of 14 amino acids. DNA for the CDR3: TGTGCCAGCACCTTGACAGGGTATAATTCACCCCTCCACTTT. It is translated as CASTLTGYNSPLHF.

The chain carries TRBV6-5 and TRBJ2-7; TRBD2 matches 7 bases. The CDR3 loop spans 14 amino acids. The V and J ends lost 7 bases and 0 bases, in that order; junction bases with no gene match: 6. CDR1 and CDR2 from the germline V gene are MNHEY and SVGAGI. This chain's CDR3 is CASNSGTPSYEQYF. In DNA form, the CDR3 reads TGTGCCAGCAACAGCGGGACCCCCTCCTACGAGCAGTACTTC.

V gene TRBV30 combines with J gene TRBJ1-1, with TRBD1 matching over 7 bases. V dropped 2 bases and J dropped 7; count of bases not matched to a gene: 10. Looked up from germline, CDR1 is GTSNPN and CDR2 is SVGIG (reference sequence). This CDR3 has 14 amino acids. In nucleotides, the CDR3 is TGTGCCTGGAGTAACAGGGGACGAACGGGTGAAGCTTTCTTT. It is translated as CAWSNRGRTGEAFF.

The chain has TRBV5-6 and TRBJ1-2; D unclear. Germline V gene data show CDR1 as SGHDT and CDR2 as YYEEEE. This CDR3 comprises 13 residues. V was trimmed by 2 bases and J by 4 bases, leaving 9 bases between them. The DNA of the CDR3 is TGTGCCAGCAGCTTTAATACCGGCTATGGCTACACCTTC. Its protein product is CASSFNTGYGYTF.

The chain links TRBV7-2 to TRBJ1-1; D ambiguous. Trimming removed 2 bases from V and 10 bases from J, with 14 bases in between. Per the germline V gene, CDR1 is SGHTA and CDR2 is FQGNSA. The CDR3 consists of 13 residues. CDR3 sequence (DNA): TGTGCCAGCAGCTTAATCTTCGGGGAGGGAGCTTTCTTT. Its protein product is CASSLIFGEGAFF.

V and J are TRBV3-1 (or the pseudogene TRBV3-2) and TRBJ2-7; 10 nucleotides match TRBD1. The CDR3 length is 15 residues. Per the germline V gene, CDR1 is LGHDT and CDR2 is YNNKEL (reference sequence). Losses at the gene ends were 5 bases for V and 2 bases for J; bases not matched to a gene: 6. The chain's CDR3 is CASSTKTGGPYEQYF. In DNA, the CDR3 is TGTGCCAGCAGCACGAAGACAGGGGGCCCCTACGAGCAGTACTTC.

The chain carries TRBV10-3 and TRBJ2-7, with D tentatively TRBD2 (6 bases). Germline CDR1 is ENHRY and CDR2 is SYGVKD. Trimming cost V 5 bases and J 4 bases, with 12 bases left between them. This CDR3 has 13 amino acids. CDR3 residues: CAISSTSGYEQYF. In DNA, the CDR3 is TGTGCCATCAGTTCGACTAGTGGATACGAGCAGTACTTC.

This sequence joins TRBV3-1 (or the pseudogene TRBV3-2) and TRBJ1-6; D is possibly TRBD1 (6 bases). Germline CDR1 and CDR2: LGHDT and YNNKEL (reference sequence). This CDR3 contains 17 residues. V was clipped by 0 bases and J by 7 bases, with 16 bases between them. This CDR3 reads CASSQDGGRGGNSPLHF. As DNA, the CDR3 is TGTGCCAGCAGCCAAGATGGGGGCAGAGGAGGCAATTCACCCCTCCACTTT.

The chain carries TRBV6-2 or TRBV6-3 and TRBJ2-3; possible D gene TRBD1, 6 bases. The CDR3 loop spans 15 amino acids. CDR1 and CDR2 from the germline V gene are MNHEY and SVGEGT. V was shortened by 5 bases and J by 0 bases, with 12 bases between the two germline ends. The CDR3 region has the DNA TGTGCCAGCAGTCAGGGGTTCTCTAGCACAGATACGCAGTATTTT. It translates to CASSQGFSSTDTQYF.

This chain connects TRBV18 to TRBJ1-5; the D is unclear. The CDR3 has 17 amino acids. Trimming took 6 bases from V and 1 from J, leaving 19 bases between them. Per germline, CDR1 KGHSH and CDR2 LQKENI. The CDR3 region has the DNA TGTGCCAGCTCTCAGAGCTCTCAAAAAGCGAGCAATCAGCCCCAGCATTTT. It yields the protein CASSQSSQKASNQPQHF.

This clone was counted at least ten times. The rearrangement uses TRBV4-2 and TRBJ2-5, with D possibly matching TRBD2 (6 bases). V dropped 6 bases and J dropped 3 bases, with 14 bases sitting between them. Germline V gene lookup returns CDR1 LGHNA and CDR2 YNFKEQ. The length of the CDR3 is 14 residues. The DNA of the CDR3 is TGTGCCAGCAGGCCGGGAGATGGGAAAGAGACCCAGTACTTC. It encodes CASRPGDGKETQYF.